A single sample gave rise to the 6 T cell receptor beta chains below, sequenced in a study of early T cells in non-severe SARS-CoV-2 infection. TCRdb redid the calling of the 5' RACE reads with MiXCR, one entry per CDR3 protein. This repertoire shows tens of thousands of distinct CDR3 sequences, roughly 12% found once; its top ten account for around 4.5%. Sequencing was carried out using whole blood. Every receptor here comes from an adult who was a healthcare worker with PCR-confirmed SARS-CoV-2 infection or an uninfected control (not recorded which).

The chain carries TRBV14 and TRBJ2-7; the D gene is possibly TRBD2 (6 bases). Trimming took off 1 base at V and 4 bases at J, with 11 bases between the two ends. Germline V gene lookup returns CDR1 SGHDN and CDR2 FVKESK. The CDR3 totals 14 residues. CDR3 region: CASSQAGGIYEQYF. The CDR3 DNA is TGTGCCAGCAGCCAAGCTGGGGGGATATACGAGCAGTACTTC.

The chain recombines TRBV18 with TRBJ2-1, with 12 bases aligning to TRBD1. This CDR3 has 16 residues. Looked up from germline, CDR1 is KGHSH and CDR2 is LQKENI. The trim removed 3 bases at V and 4 bases at J, leaving 4 bases unmatched. For the CDR3, the DNA is TGTGCCAGCTCACCGGGGACAGGGGGCCTGTACAATGAGCAGTTCTTC. It is translated as CASSPGTGGLYNEQFF.

The gene calls are TRBV5-1 and TRBJ2-2, with D unclear. V was clipped by 0 bases and J by 7 bases, with 4 bases between them. CDR3 length equals 12 residues. Germline CDR1 is SGHRS and CDR2 is YFSETQ. CDR3 in amino acids: CASSLDGGELFF. In DNA, the CDR3 is TGCGCCAGCAGCTTGGATGGCGGGGAGCTGTTTTTT.

The V gene is TRBV29-1, the J gene TRBJ2-3; D is possibly TRBD1 (6 bases). V was trimmed by 5 bases and J by 6 bases, leaving 15 bases between them. Germline V gives CDR1 SQVTM, CDR2 ANQGSEA. This CDR3 contains 13 residues. DNA for the CDR3: TGCAGCGTTCGCAGGGGTGAGGGGGATACGCAGTATTTT. Encoded protein: CSVRRGEGDTQYF.

This clonotype came up a few times. The chain joins TRBV7-8 to TRBJ1-3; D not resolved. V was cut by 2 bases and J by 0 bases, with 5 bases left in between. The CDR3 sequence is 14 residues long. The germline V gene has CDR1 SGHVS and CDR2 FQNEAQ. The CDR3 DNA reads as TGTGCCAGCAGCTTAAGCCGCTCTGGAAACACCATATATTTT. It translates to CASSLSRSGNTIYF.

This chain uses TRBV10-3 with TRBJ1-2, with 7 bases aligning to TRBD1. The CDR3 contains 14 residues. Germline V gene data show CDR1 as ENHRY and CDR2 as SYGVKD. V shed 2 bases and J 7 bases; nucleotides not matched to a gene: 7. This CDR3 reads CAISEDTGVSGYTF. The CDR3 DNA reads as TGTGCCATCAGTGAGGATACAGGGGTTTCTGGCTACACCTTC.